This TCR beta chain was retrieved from a study of cytomegalovirus exposure and HLA in healthy donors. Study-level findings and limits: In vitro assays verified that three CMV-associated chains recognized CMV antigens specifically.

Note on this clone: Its antigen is undetermined.

Measured with immunoSEQ multiplex PCR; TCRdb has only the in-frame clones, and not every one. The data contain 150,000 to 200,000 clones, about four fifths of them singletons. This sequence was found in a man aged 30 to 45 in good health and CMV-seropositive. Sequencing was carried out using PBMCs.

CDR3: CASSETGGTEAFF. CDR3 coding DNA: TGTGCCAGCAGTGAGACGGGGGGGACTGAAGCTTTCTTT. The chain employs TRBV25-1 and TRBJ1-1, with TRBD1 as a possible D gene (5 bases). CDR1 and CDR2 from the germline V gene are MGHDK and SYGVNS. The CDR3 extends over 13 amino acids. The germline V and J ends were trimmed by 3 bases and 5 bases, with 10 bases remaining between them. Based on the CDR3 plus reference TRBV25-1 and TRBJ1-1, the full variable domain is EADIYQTPRYLVIGTGKKITLECSQTMGHDKMYWYQQDPGMELHLIHYSYGVNSTEKGDLSSESTVSRIRTEHFPLTLESARPSHTSQYLCASSETGGTEAFFGQGTRLTVV.